This TCR beta chain was profiled in a study of cytomegalovirus exposure and HLA in healthy donors. CDR1 MGHDK and CDR2 SYGVNS come from the germline V gene. This CDR3 region has 15 residues. The trim removed 6 bases at V and 6 bases at J, leaving 9 bases unmatched. The PCR ran on 60 Vbeta and 13 Jbeta primers. Under the authors' procedure: Roughly 11 million shared chains were among around 78 million unique TCR beta chains counted in a later analysis. The method was immunoSEQ multiplex PCR; TCRdb's version includes in-frame clones alone and lacks a portion of them. V, J and clone size are taken as reported in that table, and D and trimming were inferred from the DNA itself. Counted here are about 65,000 clones, about 80% occurring once; the ten biggest clones make up more than 4%. In this sample, this clone turned up a few times.

The source of this sequence is a woman aged 25 to 39 in good health and CMV-seronegative. The chain carries TRBV25-1 and TRBJ1-5, with TRBD1 matching 9 bases. The material sequenced was PBMCs. The CDR3 nucleotides read TGTGCCAGCAGGGCCGGGGGGACAGGGTTTCAGCCCCAGCATTTT. Residues: CASRAGGTGFQPQHF.